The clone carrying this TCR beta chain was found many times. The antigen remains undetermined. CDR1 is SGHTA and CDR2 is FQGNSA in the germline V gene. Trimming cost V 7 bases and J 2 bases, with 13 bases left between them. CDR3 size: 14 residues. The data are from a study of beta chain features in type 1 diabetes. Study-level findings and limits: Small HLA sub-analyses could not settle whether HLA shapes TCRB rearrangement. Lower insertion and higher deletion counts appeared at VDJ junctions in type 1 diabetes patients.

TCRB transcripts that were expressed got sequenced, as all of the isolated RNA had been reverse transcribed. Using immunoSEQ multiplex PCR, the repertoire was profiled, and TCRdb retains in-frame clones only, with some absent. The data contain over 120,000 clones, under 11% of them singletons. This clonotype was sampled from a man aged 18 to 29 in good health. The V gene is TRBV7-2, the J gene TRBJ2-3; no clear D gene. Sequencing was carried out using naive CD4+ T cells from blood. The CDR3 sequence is CASKESVPTDTQYF. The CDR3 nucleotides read TGTGCCAGCAAGGAGTCGGTCCCCACAGATACGCAGTATTTT.